Below, 27 T cell receptor beta chains from the same sample are listed, as sequenced in a study of T cells expressing NK-cell markers. TCRdb re-called the 5' RACE reads; every CDR3 protein appears as one record, without DNA. With fewer than 550,000 distinct CDR3 sequences in the sample, the ten largest clones hold 1.4%. The specimen sequenced was blood T cells: a sorted CD56 or NKG2C T cell subset, CD4+ or CD8+ T cells, or bulk PBMC T cells (not recorded which). The receptors shown here come from a woman aged 50 to 60 in good health.

The chain links TRBV11-1 to TRBJ2-1. The CDR3 contains 16 residues. From germline, CDR1 is SGHAT and CDR2 FQDESV (reference sequence). This CDR3 reads CASSLPNLIKFDEQFF.

The chain has TRBV3-1 and TRBJ2-1; TCRdb returns TRBD2, unconfirmable since there is no DNA. Germline CDR1 reads LGHDT; CDR2 reads YNNKEL (reference sequence). The CDR3 contains 16 residues. CDR3 loop: CASSPGLAGGRHEQFF.

J is TRBJ1-2 and V is TRBV7-2; the D gene TCRdb calls, TRBD1, cannot be checked with no DNA. The CDR3 extends over 11 amino acids. Germline CDR1 SGHTA, CDR2 FQGNSA. The CDR3 spells CASRGGGGYTF. Complete variable domain (other parts from reference TRBV7-2 and TRBJ1-2): GAGVSQSPSNKVTEKGKDVELRCDPISGHTALYWYRQSLGQGLEFLIYFQGNSAPDKSGLPSDRFSAERTGGSVSTLTIQRTQQEDSAVYLCASRGGGGYTFGSGTRLTVV.

The rearrangement joins TRBV7-9 to TRBJ2-1; TCRdb proposes TRBD2, but this gene call is untestable without DNA. The germline V gene encodes CDR1 SEHNR and CDR2 FQNEAQ (reference sequence). The CDR3 contains 16 residues. The CDR3 region is CASSLEAASGRGEQFF. Full variable domain (outside the CDR3, taken from reference TRBV7-9 and TRBJ2-1): DTGVSQNPRHKITKRGQNVTFRCDPISEHNRLYWYRQTLGQGPEFLTYFQNEAQLEKSRLLSDRFSAERPKGSFSTLEIQRTEQGDSAMYLCASSLEAASGRGEQFFGPGTRLTVL.

The chain has TRBV12-5 and TRBJ2-2; there is no DNA to check the TCRdb D call of TRBD1. The CDR3 is made up of 15 amino acids. Looked up from germline, CDR1 is LGHNT and CDR2 is FRNRAP. CDR3 sequence: CASGFFTGSTGELFF.

The chain joins TRBV12-3 or TRBV12-4 to TRBJ2-3; as DNA is missing, the TRBD2 call by TCRdb cannot be tested. The CDR3 covers 19 residues. This CDR3 reads CASSLGGLAGGPILDTQYF.

The chain uses TRBV15 and TRBJ2-3; there is no DNA to check the TCRdb D call of TRBD2. From germline, CDR1 is LNHNV and CDR2 YYDKDF (reference sequence). The CDR3 sequence is 16 residues long. CDR3 loop: CATSNRFGRVKDTQYF.

The chain has TRBV10-2 and TRBJ2-2; the TCRdb D gene call, TRBD1, has no DNA to confirm it. Per the germline V gene, CDR1 is WSHSY and CDR2 is SAAADI. This CDR3 contains 15 residues. The CDR3 reads CASSLPTGITGELFF.

The V call is TRBV20-1, the J call TRBJ1-1. Germline CDR1 reads DFQATT; CDR2 reads SNEGSKA (reference sequence). CDR3 length: 11 residues. CDR3 protein: CSARELGKAFF.

This chain uses TRBV3-1 with TRBJ2-5. CDR3 length equals 15 residues. From germline, CDR1 is LGHDT and CDR2 YNNKEL (reference sequence). The CDR3 spells CASSHLGSDQETQYF.

This chain links TRBV4-2 with TRBJ2-5; the D call from TCRdb, TRBD2, cannot be confirmed without DNA. Germline V lookup: CDR1 LGHNA, CDR2 YNFKEQ. This CDR3 has 15 amino acids. CDR3: CASSQEILAGETQYF.

The V call is TRBV20-1, the J call TRBJ2-3; TCRdb proposes TRBD2, but this gene call is untestable without DNA. The length of the CDR3 is 12 residues. Germline CDR1 DFQATT, CDR2 SNEGSKA (reference sequence). The CDR3 here is CSGSRELDTQYF.

This rearrangement joins TRBV15 to TRBJ1-4; there is no DNA to check the TCRdb D call of TRBD1. Germline CDR1 and CDR2: LNHNV and YYDKDF (reference sequence). The CDR3 contains 16 residues. CDR3 residues: CATSSLDLGLKEKLFF. The full variable domain, with the rest looked up from reference TRBV15 and TRBJ1-4, is DAMVIQNPRYQVTQFGKPVTLSCSQTLNHNVMYWYQQKSSQAPKLLFHYYDKDFNNEADTPDNFQSRRPNTSFCFLDIRSPGLGDTAMYLCATSSLDLGLKEKLFFGSGTQLSVL.

V usage is TRBV5-4 and J usage is TRBJ2-3. This CDR3 contains 15 residues. Germline lookup yields CDR1 SGHNT and CDR2 YYREEE (reference sequence). CDR3: CASSLGTQIGLTQYF.

This chain's CDR3 is CATSELGLLEGAQYF. The rearrangement joins TRBV24-1 to TRBJ2-5; TCRdb's D call of TRBD2 is untestable without DNA. Germline loops: CDR1 KGHDR, CDR2 SFDVKD. The CDR3 is 15 amino acids.

The gene calls are TRBV27 and TRBJ2-3. The germline gives CDR1 MNHEY, CDR2 SMNVEV (reference sequence). The CDR3 loop spans 13 amino acids. The CDR3 protein is CASRALAVDTQYF.

This chain links TRBV15 with TRBJ2-5; TCRdb calls TRBD2, which cannot be checked without DNA. Germline assignment: CDR1 LNHNV and CDR2 YYDKDF (reference sequence). The CDR3 contains 14 residues. The CDR3 loop is CATSTRLARETQYF.

J is TRBJ2-7 and V is TRBV7-2; there is no DNA to check the TCRdb D call of TRBD1. Germline CDR1 reads SGHTA; CDR2 reads FQGNSA. The CDR3 sequence is 14 residues long. The CDR3 sequence is CASSQQGMSFEQYF. The complete variable domain, with remaining parts taken from reference TRBV7-2 and TRBJ2-7, reads GAGVSQSPSNKVTEKGKDVELRCDPISGHTALYWYRQSLGQGLEFLIYFQGNSAPDKSGLPSDRFSAERTGGSVSTLTIQRTQQEDSAVYLCASSQQGMSFEQYFGPGTRLTVT.

The J gene is TRBJ2-4, the V gene TRBV9; TCRdb gives TRBD1 as the D gene, but with no DNA this cannot be confirmed. The CDR3 is made up of 15 amino acids. Per germline, CDR1 SGDLS and CDR2 YYNGEE. CDR3 in amino acids: CASSASTGYGNIQYF. The whole variable domain, filled in from reference TRBV9 and TRBJ2-4, reads DSGVTQTPKHLITATGQRVTLRCSPRSGDLSVYWYQQSLDQGLQFLIQYYNGEERAKGNILERFSAQQFPDLHSELNLSSLELGDSALYFCASSASTGYGNIQYFGAGTRLSVL.

The chain employs TRBV6-2 or TRBV6-3 and TRBJ1-1; the D call from TCRdb, TRBD1, cannot be confirmed without DNA. The CDR3 has 16 residues. The germline CDR1 and CDR2 sequences are MNHEY and SVGEGT. This CDR3 reads CASRKQGGHMNTEAFF.

The chain carries TRBV12-3 or TRBV12-4 and TRBJ2-7; TCRdb's D gene call, TRBD2, goes unchecked for lack of DNA. CDR3 length: 16 residues. The CDR3 loop is CASSRSTGTRIYEQYF.

V usage is TRBV25-1 and J usage is TRBJ1-2; lacking DNA, the TRBD1 call made by TCRdb goes unchecked. In germline, CDR1 is MGHDK, CDR2 SYGVNS. This CDR3 spans 15 amino acids. Here the CDR3 reads CASSAYPGGTRGYTF.

This chain uses TRBV6-1 with TRBJ2-5; TCRdb calls TRBD1, which cannot be checked without DNA. The CDR3 runs to 13 residues. In germline, CDR1 is MNHNS, CDR2 SASEGT. The CDR3 reads CASSEGPGGTQYF.

CDR3: CASSQAGTSGRNEQFF. The rearrangement uses TRBV4-2 and TRBJ2-1; as DNA is missing, the TRBD2 call by TCRdb cannot be tested. Germline V lookup: CDR1 LGHNA, CDR2 YNFKEQ. This CDR3 contains 16 residues.

The rearrangement joins TRBV29-1 to TRBJ2-7; TCRdb returns TRBD2, unconfirmable since there is no DNA. There are 13 residues in the CDR3. Germline CDR1 SQVTM, CDR2 ANQGSEA. CDR3 region: CSVDGPPSEEQYF.

The chain joins TRBV3-1 to TRBJ2-5; TCRdb designates TRBD2, a call that cannot be tested without DNA. The CDR3 has 15 amino acids. Germline V CDR1 and CDR2: LGHDT, YNNKEL (reference sequence). The CDR3 sequence is CASSREASGSETQYF.

The rearrangement links TRBV25-1 to TRBJ2-7; as DNA is missing, the TRBD1 call by TCRdb cannot be tested. The CDR3 consists of 17 residues. The germline V gene has CDR1 MGHDK and CDR2 SYGVNS. This chain's CDR3 is CASSDTGEAARSYEQYF.